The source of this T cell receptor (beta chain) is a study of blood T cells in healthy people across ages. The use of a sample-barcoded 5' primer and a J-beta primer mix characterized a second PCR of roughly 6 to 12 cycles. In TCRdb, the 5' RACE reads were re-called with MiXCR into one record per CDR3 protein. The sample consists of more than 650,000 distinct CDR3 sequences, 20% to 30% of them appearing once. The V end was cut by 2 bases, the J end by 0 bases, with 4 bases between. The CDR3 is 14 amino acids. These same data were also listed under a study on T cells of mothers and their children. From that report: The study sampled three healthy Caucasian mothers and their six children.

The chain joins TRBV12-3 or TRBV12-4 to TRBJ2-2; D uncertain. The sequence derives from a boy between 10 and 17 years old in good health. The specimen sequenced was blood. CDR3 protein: CASSLRANTGELFF. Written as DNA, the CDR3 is TGTGCCAGCAGTTTACGGGCGAACACCGGGGAGCTGTTTTTT.